This TCR beta chain was sequenced in a study of blood T cell repertoires in COVID-19. Study background: PBMCs, B-cell-depleted T cells, or T cells were the source of the cDNA or gDNA that made up the material.

The sample holds one count of this clone. V lost 3 bases, J lost 0 bases, and 15 bases lay in between. This CDR3 region has 16 residues. Germline V gene data show CDR1 as LNHDA and CDR2 as SQIVND (reference sequence). Seattle cases were enrolled at active infection and followed longitudinally. In the source study's methods: Using reference gene primer amplification, nucleated cell counts were estimated. Produced via immunoSEQ multiplex PCR; TCRdb's table is partial and in-frame only. V, J and clone size were drawn from that table, and D and trimming were deduced from the DNA. Altogether 350,000 to 450,000 clones are present, approximately 86% being singletons, with the ten largest covering roughly 7.1%.

The origin of this receptor is a woman in her sixties with COVID-19, enrolled during active disease. The J gene is TRBJ2-7, the V gene TRBV19; maybe TRBD2 (7 bases). The sample comprised peripheral blood. DNA of the CDR3: TGTGCCAGTAGTATCCTTGGCGGGGGCACCTCCTACGAGCAGTACTTC. Translated: CASSILGGGTSYEQYF.